The 10 T cell receptor beta chains below were found in one sample sequenced in a study of lymphopenia after photon versus proton radiotherapy. Produced via immunoSEQ multiplex PCR; TCRdb's table is partial and in-frame only. The table has tens of thousands of clones, 86% seen once. Here the sequenced sample was peripheral blood, taken from a patient treated with proton-based radiotherapy. The receptors originated from a woman in her 70s with pancreatic cancer. Some clones in this sample may be carry-over from other donors' samples.

The chain employs TRBV18 and TRBJ2-3, with a possible D match to TRBD1 (5 bases). The V gene lost 3 bases and the J gene lost 4 bases, with 14 bases spanning the gap. CDR3 size: 15 residues. CDR1 is KGHSH, CDR2 LQKENI, per germline. Here the CDR3 DNA reads TGTGCCAGCTCACCGCAGGGCAGTGGATCAGATACGCAGTATTTT. It encodes CASSPQGSGSDTQYF. Full variable domain (rest looked up from reference TRBV18 and TRBJ2-3): NAGVMQNPRHLVRRRGQEARLRCSPMKGHSHVYWYRQLPEEGLKFMVYLQKENIIDESGMPKERFSAEFPKEGPSILRIQQVVRGDSAAYFCASSPQGSGSDTQYFGPGTRLTVL.

CDR3 protein: CASSGDRGPIYGYTF. In DNA, the CDR3 is TGTGCCAGCAGTGGCGACAGGGGGCCCATCTATGGCTACACCTTC. This sequence joins TRBV2 and TRBJ1-2, with 10 positions matching TRBD1. This CDR3 has 15 amino acids. J gave up 4 bases and V 4 bases, and 6 bases lay outside the gene matches. Looked up from germline, CDR1 is SNHLY and CDR2 is FYNNEI. Supplemented by reference TRBV2 and TRBJ1-2, the full variable domain reads EPEVTQTPSHQVTQMGQEVILRCVPISNHLYFYWYRQILGQKVEFLVSFYNNEISEKSEIFDDQFSVERPDGSNFTLKIRSTKLEDSAMYFCASSGDRGPIYGYTFGSGTRLTVV.

V usage is TRBV13 and J usage is TRBJ1-1, with D unresolved. Germline V gene sequence: CDR1 PRHDT, CDR2 FYEKMQ (reference sequence). Between the trimmed V and J ends, which lost 5 bases and 1 base, there was a span of 8 bases. CDR3 length: 13 residues. In DNA, the CDR3 is TGTGCCAGCAGCCCAAGGAAGAACACTGAAGCTTTCTTT. This translates into CASSPRKNTEAFF.

The chain combines TRBV30 with TRBJ2-5; TRBD2 aligns across 7 bases. The CDR3 spans 15 residues. V gave up 3 bases and J gave up 2 bases; unmatched junction bases: 9. Looked up from germline, CDR1 is GTSNPN and CDR2 is SVGIG (reference sequence). CDR3 sequence (DNA): TGTGCCTGGAGAAACGGAGCGGGATTTCAAGAGACCCAGTACTTC. Translating gives CAWRNGAGFQETQYF.

The chain links TRBV4-3 to TRBJ2-1, with 7 bases aligning to TRBD2. The CDR3 spans 14 residues. Germline V gene sequence: CDR1 LGHNA, CDR2 YSLEER. Losses at the gene ends were 3 bases for V and 9 bases for J; bases not matched to a gene: 8. The CDR3 protein is CASSHLVTSAEQFF. In nucleotides, the CDR3 is TGCGCCAGCAGCCACCTTGTAACTAGCGCTGAGCAGTTCTTC.

This clone was counted only a few times. The V gene is TRBV19, the J gene TRBJ2-3; possibly TRBD2 for D (5 bases). The germline V gene encodes CDR1 LNHDA and CDR2 SQIVND (reference sequence). V gave up 7 bases and J gave up 4 bases, with 9 bases separating them. This CDR3 has 12 residues. Here the CDR3 DNA reads TGTGCCAGTAACGTCGGGGCAGATACGCAGTATTTT. It codes for CASNVGADTQYF. Full variable domain (rest looked up from reference TRBV19 and TRBJ2-3): DGGITQSPKYLFRKEGQNVTLSCEQNLNHDAMYWYRQDPGQGLRLIYYSQIVNDFQKGDIAEGYSVSREKKESFPLTVTSAQKNPTAFYLCASNVGADTQYFGPGTRLTVL.

J is TRBJ2-1 and V is TRBV5-5; 11 nucleotides line up with TRBD2. Germline V CDR1 and CDR2: SGHKS, YYEKEE (reference sequence). J gave up 9 bases and V 4 bases, and 9 bases lay outside the gene matches. There are 15 residues in the CDR3. The CDR3 bases are TGTGCCAGCAGCCCAGTTAGCGGGAGGGCAGGTGAGCAGTTCTTC. It specifies CASSPVSGRAGEQFF.

This chain links TRBV5-6 with TRBJ2-3; D possibly corresponds to TRBD1 (8 bases). CDR1 and CDR2 (germline): SGHDT, YYEEEE. The length of the CDR3 is 17 residues. Trimming took off 2 bases at V and 0 bases at J, with 16 bases between the two ends. As DNA, the CDR3 is TGTGCCAGCAGCTTCCGGACAGGGAGGGGTAGCACAGATACGCAGTATTTT. It encodes CASSFRTGRGSTDTQYF.

The chain recombines TRBV19 with TRBJ2-7; D is uncertain. The length of the CDR3 is 12 residues. V was clipped by 5 bases and J by 3 bases, with 8 bases between them. Per the germline V gene, CDR1 is LNHDA and CDR2 is SQIVND (reference sequence). This chain's CDR3 is CASSPNSYEQYF. The CDR3 coding sequence is TGTGCCAGTAGTCCTAACAGCTACGAGCAGTACTTC. The entire variable domain, with the rest obtained from reference TRBV19 and TRBJ2-7, is as follows: DGGITQSPKYLFRKEGQNVTLSCEQNLNHDAMYWYRQDPGQGLRLIYYSQIVNDFQKGDIAEGYSVSREKKESFPLTVTSAQKNPTAFYLCASSPNSYEQYFGPGTRLTVT.

V and J are TRBV7-2 and TRBJ2-2; 8 bases are a match to TRBD1. Germline V gene data show CDR1 as SGHTA and CDR2 as FQGNSA. Trimming removed 5 bases from V and 11 bases from J; junction bases left unmatched: 7. The CDR3 is 13 amino acids. The CDR3 region is CASSKLQGVELFF. The CDR3 DNA follows: TGTGCCAGCAGCAAACTACAGGGGGTCGAGCTGTTTTTT.